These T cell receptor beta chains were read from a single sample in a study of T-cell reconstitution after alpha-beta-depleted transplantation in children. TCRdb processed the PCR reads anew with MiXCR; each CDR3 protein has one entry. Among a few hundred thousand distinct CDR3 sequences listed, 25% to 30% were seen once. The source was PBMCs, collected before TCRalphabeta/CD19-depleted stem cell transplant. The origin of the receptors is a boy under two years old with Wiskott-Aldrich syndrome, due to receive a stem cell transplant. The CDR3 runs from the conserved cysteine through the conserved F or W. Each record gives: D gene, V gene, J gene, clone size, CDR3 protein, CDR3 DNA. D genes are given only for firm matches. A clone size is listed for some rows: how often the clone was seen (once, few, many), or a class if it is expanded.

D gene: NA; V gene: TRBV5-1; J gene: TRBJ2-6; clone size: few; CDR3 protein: CASSLGGHSGANVLTF; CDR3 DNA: TGCGCCAGCAGCTTGGGTGGACACTCTGGGGCCAACGTCCTGACTTTC
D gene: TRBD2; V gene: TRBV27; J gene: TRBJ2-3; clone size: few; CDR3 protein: CASSLFSLAGVRTDTQYF; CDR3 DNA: TGTGCCAGCAGTTTATTTAGTCTAGCGGGAGTAAGAACAGATACGCAGTATTTT
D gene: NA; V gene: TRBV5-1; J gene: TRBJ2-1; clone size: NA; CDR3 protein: CASSLEGRSEQFF; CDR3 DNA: TGCGCCAGCAGCTTGGAGGGGAGGAGTGAGCAGTTCTTC
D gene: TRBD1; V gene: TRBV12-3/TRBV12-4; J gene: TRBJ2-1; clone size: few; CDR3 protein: CASSSRQGRTYNEQFF; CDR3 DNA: TGTGCCAGCAGTTCCAGACAGGGGCGAACCTACAATGAGCAGTTCTTC
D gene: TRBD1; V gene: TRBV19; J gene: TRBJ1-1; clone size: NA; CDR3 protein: CASKLSDRATEAFF; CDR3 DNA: TGTGCCAGTAAATTATCGGACAGGGCCACTGAAGCTTTCTTT
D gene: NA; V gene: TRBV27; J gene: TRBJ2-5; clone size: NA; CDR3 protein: CASSPYRPKEETQYF; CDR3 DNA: TGTGCCAGCAGTCCTTACAGGCCAAAGGAAGAGACCCAGTACTTC
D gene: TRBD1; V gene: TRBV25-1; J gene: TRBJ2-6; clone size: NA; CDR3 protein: CASGMTGAGANVLTF; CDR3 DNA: TGTGCCAGCGGTATGACAGGGGCTGGGGCCAACGTCCTGACTTTC
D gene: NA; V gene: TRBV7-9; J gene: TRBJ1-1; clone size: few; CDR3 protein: CASSWTEAEAFF; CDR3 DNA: TGTGCCAGCAGCTGGACTGAGGCTGAAGCTTTCTTT
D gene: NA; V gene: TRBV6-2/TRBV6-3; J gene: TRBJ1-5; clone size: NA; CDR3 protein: CASSYSGISNQPQHF; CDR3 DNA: TGTGCCAGCAGTTACTCAGGTATCAGCAATCAGCCCCAGCATTTT
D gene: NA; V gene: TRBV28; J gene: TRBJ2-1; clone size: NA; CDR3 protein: CASSWDQSSYNEQFF; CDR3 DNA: TGTGCCAGCAGTTGGGACCAGAGCTCCTACAATGAGCAGTTCTTC
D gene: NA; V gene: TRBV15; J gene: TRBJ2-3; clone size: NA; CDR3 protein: CATSRAGSSDTQYF; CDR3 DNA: TGTGCCACCAGCAGAGCAGGGTCTTCAGATACGCAGTATTTT
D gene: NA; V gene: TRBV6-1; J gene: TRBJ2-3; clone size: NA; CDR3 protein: CATKGRGILGTDTQYF; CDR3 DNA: TGTGCCACTAAGGGACGAGGGATTTTAGGGACAGATACGCAGTATTTT
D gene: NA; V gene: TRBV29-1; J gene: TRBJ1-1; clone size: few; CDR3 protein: CSGDKNTEAFF; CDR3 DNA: TGCAGCGGGGACAAGAACACTGAAGCTTTCTTT
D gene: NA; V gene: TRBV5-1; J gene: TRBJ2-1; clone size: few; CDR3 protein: CASSEAEAYNEQFF; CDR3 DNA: TGCGCCAGCAGCGAAGCGGAGGCTTACAATGAGCAGTTCTTC
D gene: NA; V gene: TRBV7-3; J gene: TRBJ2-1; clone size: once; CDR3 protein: CASSPGPPFSYNEQFF; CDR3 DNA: TGTGCCAGCAGCCCGGGACCACCCTTTTCCTACAATGAGCAGTTCTTC
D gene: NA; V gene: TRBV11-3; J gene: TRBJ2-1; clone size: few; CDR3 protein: CASSFGTLGYNEQFF; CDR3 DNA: TGTGCCAGCAGCTTCGGGACGCTAGGCTACAATGAGCAGTTCTTC
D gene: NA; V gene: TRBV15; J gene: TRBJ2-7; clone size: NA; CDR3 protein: CATSRDQMRDSYEQYF; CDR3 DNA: TGTGCCACCAGCAGAGATCAAATGCGGGACTCCTACGAGCAGTACTTC
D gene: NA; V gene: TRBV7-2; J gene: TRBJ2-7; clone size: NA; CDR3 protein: CASSLVFSGVGYEQYF; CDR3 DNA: TGTGCCAGCAGCTTAGTCTTCTCGGGAGTAGGCTACGAGCAGTACTTC
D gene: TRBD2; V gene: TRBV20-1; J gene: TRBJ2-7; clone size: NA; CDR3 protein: CSARDLLAATDSQSSYEQYF; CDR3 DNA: TGCAGTGCTAGAGACCTACTAGCGGCCACGGATAGCCAAAGCTCCTACGAGCAGTACTTC
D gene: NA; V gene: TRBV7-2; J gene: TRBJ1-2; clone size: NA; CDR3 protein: CASSPRSGPYGYTF; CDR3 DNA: TGTGCCAGCAGCCCCCGGTCGGGGCCCTATGGCTACACCTTC
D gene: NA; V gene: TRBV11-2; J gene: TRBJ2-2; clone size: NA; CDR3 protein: CASSYPGRLNTGELFF; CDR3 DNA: TGTGCCAGCAGCTATCCGGGACGCCTTAACACCGGGGAGCTGTTTTTT
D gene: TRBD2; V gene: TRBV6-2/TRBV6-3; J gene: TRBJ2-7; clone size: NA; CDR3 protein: CASKASGSPTYEQYF; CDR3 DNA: TGTGCCAGCAAGGCTAGCGGGAGTCCCACCTACGAGCAGTACTTC
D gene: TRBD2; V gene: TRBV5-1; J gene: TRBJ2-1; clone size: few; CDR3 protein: CASSFEAGVSNEQFF; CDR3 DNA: TGCGCCAGCAGCTTCGAAGCGGGAGTCTCGAATGAGCAGTTCTTC
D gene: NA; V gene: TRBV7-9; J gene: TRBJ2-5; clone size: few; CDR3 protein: CASSLDGIGETQYF; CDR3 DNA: TGTGCCAGCAGCTTGGACGGGATCGGAGAGACCCAGTACTTC
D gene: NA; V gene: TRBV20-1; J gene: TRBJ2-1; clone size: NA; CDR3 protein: CSARDLGLAAGYNEQFF; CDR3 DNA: TGCAGTGCTAGAGATCTAGGGCTGGCCGCTGGATACAATGAGCAGTTCTTC
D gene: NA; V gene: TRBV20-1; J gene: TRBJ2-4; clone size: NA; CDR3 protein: CSARFPPAKNIQYF; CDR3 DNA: TGCAGTGCTAGATTCCCACCAGCCAAAAACATTCAGTACTTC
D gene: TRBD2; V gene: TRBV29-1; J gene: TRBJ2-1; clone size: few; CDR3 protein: CSVRGRSGATYNEQFF; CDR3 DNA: TGCAGCGTTCGAGGCCGTAGCGGGGCAACTTACAATGAGCAGTTCTTC
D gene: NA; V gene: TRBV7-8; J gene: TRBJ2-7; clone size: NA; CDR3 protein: CASSTGGANLLLEQYF; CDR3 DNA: TGTGCCAGCAGCACAGGAGGGGCCAATCTCCTACTAGAGCAGTACTTC
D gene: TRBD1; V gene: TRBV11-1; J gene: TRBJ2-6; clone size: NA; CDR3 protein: CASSRIGTAELSGANVLTF; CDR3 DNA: TGTGCCAGCAGCCGGATAGGGACAGCTGAACTCTCTGGGGCCAACGTCCTGACTTTC
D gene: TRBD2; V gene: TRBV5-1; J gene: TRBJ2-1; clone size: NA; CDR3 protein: CASGGLAGLSYNEQFF; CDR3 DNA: TGCGCCAGCGGAGGACTAGCGGGGCTTTCCTACAATGAGCAGTTCTTC
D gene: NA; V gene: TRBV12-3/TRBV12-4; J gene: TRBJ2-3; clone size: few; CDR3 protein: CASSPLGGGTDTQYF; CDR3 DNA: TGTGCCAGCAGTCCCCTAGGAGGGGGCACAGATACGCAGTATTTT